This T cell receptor beta chain was identified in a study of blood T cell repertoires in COVID-19. The V gene's germline CDR1 is MDHEN and CDR2 SYDVKM. This CDR3 region has 17 residues. V lost 5 bases, J lost 4 bases, and 11 bases stayed unmatched. Here immunoSEQ multiplex PCR was the method, and the copy in TCRdb shows in-frame clones only, minus some. Of around 300,000 clones in the sample, about 85% are singletons; the top ten hold about 3%. The chain carries TRBV28 and TRBJ1-5; 10 bases map to TRBD1. The sequence derives from a woman aged 50 to 60 who had recovered from COVID-19. The sequenced material came from PBMCs or T cells enriched from blood (not recorded which). CDR3 coding DNA: TGTGCCAGCAGTACCTTAAGACAGGGGGCCAGGAATCAGCCCCAGCATTTT. Amino acids: CASSTLRQGARNQPQHF.